One sample yielded the 26 T cell receptor beta chains listed below, sequenced in a study of blood T cells in healthy people across ages. Next came a second PCR, run for about 7 to 12 cycles, which used a sample-barcoded 5' primer along with a J-beta primer mix. TCRdb re-derived calls from the 5' RACE reads in MiXCR, one entry per CDR3 protein. The table includes 630,000 or so distinct CDR3 sequences, 32% detected once. Sequenced sample: blood. These receptors were obtained from a woman older than 75 in good health.

This chain connects TRBV30 to TRBJ1-4, with D unresolved. V dropped 0 bases and J dropped 8 bases, with 13 bases sitting between them. This CDR3 has 14 residues. CDR1 is GTSNPN and CDR2 is SVGIG in the germline V gene (reference sequence). The CDR3 DNA follows: TGTGCCTGGAGTGTGTCCATCCCGAGGGAAAAACTGTTTTTT. It translates to CAWSVSIPREKLFF.

The chain couples TRBV7-9 to TRBJ1-3; TRBD1 agrees at 8 bases. CDR1 and CDR2 from the germline V gene are SEHNR and FQNEAQ (reference sequence). V trimming: 3 bases; J trimming: 4 bases; junction bases outside the gene matches: 5. The CDR3 covers 15 residues. The CDR3 DNA reads as TGTGCCAGCAGCTTCCGACAGGGGACCGGAAACACCATATATTTT. This codes for CASSFRQGTGNTIYF.

This clonotype has at least ten counts. The chain links TRBV7-2 to TRBJ2-2, with D perhaps TRBD1 (5 bases). Trimming cost V 6 bases and J 0 bases, with 17 bases left between them. The CDR3 contains 17 residues. The germline gives CDR1 SGHTA, CDR2 FQGNSA. The CDR3 spells CASSRGWGDTNTGELFF. CDR3 coding DNA: TGTGCCAGCAGTCGTGGGTGGGGCGATACGAACACCGGGGAGCTGTTTTTT.

A remark on this clonotype: At one end, the junction sequence differs from germline, possibly due to a read error. The V call is TRBV29-1, the J call TRBJ2-1, with a tentative D call TRBD2 (5 bases). This CDR3 has 14 residues. Germline V CDR1 and CDR2: SQVTM, ANQGSEA. This CDR3 is CSVEARVAYSEQFF. Here the CDR3 DNA reads TGCAGCGTTGAAGCGCGGGTAGCCTACAGTGAGCAGTTCTTC.

This clonotype was observed a single time. This chain connects TRBV20-1 to TRBJ2-3; 11 nucleotides align to TRBD2. Unmatched junction bases numbered 15, after V lost 0 bases and J lost 4 bases. The CDR3 contains 19 residues. From germline, CDR1 is DFQATT and CDR2 SNEGSKA (reference sequence). The CDR3 DNA is TGCAGTGCTAGAGACTTACTAGCGGGGGACCCAAGGACACCAGATACGCAGTATTTT. Its protein is CSARDLLAGDPRTPDTQYF.

The chain combines TRBV29-1 with TRBJ1-2, with D hard to call. CDR3 length: 13 amino acids. Per germline, CDR1 SQVTM and CDR2 ANQGSEA. Trimming left V 5 bases short and J 6 bases short, with 16 bases between. The CDR3 region is CSVMNRYEDGYTF. The CDR3 DNA is TGCAGCGTTATGAACCGGTACGAGGATGGCTACACCTTC.

This clonotype was found a few times. The rearrangement links TRBV5-4 to TRBJ2-3; D unresolved. Germline assignment: CDR1 SGHNT and CDR2 YYREEE (reference sequence). V was cut by 0 bases and J by 4 bases, with 18 bases left in between. This CDR3 region has 17 residues. The CDR3 bases are TGTGCCAGCAGCTTGGAAGGTTCTGAAAGTGGGGCAGATACGCAGTATTTT. Residues: CASSLEGSESGADTQYF.

The V and J genes are TRBV12-3 or TRBV12-4 and TRBJ1-1, with D hard to call. Trimming left V 4 bases short and J 11 bases short, with 17 bases between. The CDR3 is made up of 13 amino acids. Written as DNA, the CDR3 is TGTGCCAGCAGTTCGAGGGCGGGTTCCGACGCTTTCTTT. This gives the protein CASSSRAGSDAFF.

This clonotype was detected many times. The V call is TRBV7-3, the J call TRBJ2-6; D is unresolved. The CDR3 spans 17 residues. V was shortened by 5 bases and J by 1 base, with 15 bases between the two germline ends. Per germline, CDR1 SGHTA and CDR2 FQGTGA. CDR3 sequence reads: CASSPPPAVSGANVLTF. As DNA, the CDR3 is TGTGCCAGCAGCCCGCCCCCGGCCGTATCTGGGGCCAACGTCCTGACTTTC.

This clonotype has ten or more counts. This chain connects TRBV20-1 to TRBJ2-3; D unresolved. V lost 4 bases to trimming and J lost 1 base, with 30 bases between them. CDR3 length: 20 amino acids. Germline V gene lookup returns CDR1 DFQATT and CDR2 SNEGSKA (reference sequence). In DNA form, the CDR3 reads TGCAGTGCTATTGTCCCCCTTGGTCGGAGTGGGCTAAGCGGCACAGATACGCAGTATTTT. This codes for CSAIVPLGRSGLSGTDTQYF.

The V gene is TRBV7-3, the J gene TRBJ2-1; 8 positions agree with TRBD1. The CDR3 runs to 14 residues. Germline trimming cut 4 bases from V and 7 bases from J; bases unmatched to any gene: 6. The germline V gene has CDR1 SGHTA and CDR2 FQGTGA. This chain's CDR3 is CASSSGGVRNEQFF. DNA of the CDR3: TGTGCCAGCAGCTCAGGGGGCGTGAGGAATGAGCAGTTCTTC. Filled out from reference TRBV7-3 and TRBJ2-1, the complete variable domain reads GAGVSQTPSNKVTEKGKYVELRCDPISGHTALYWYRQSLGQGPEFLIYFQGTGAADDSGLPNDRFFAVRPEGSVSTLKIQRTERGDSAVYLCASSSGGVRNEQFFGPGTRLTVL.

This clonotype was seen a few times. The gene calls are TRBV20-1 and TRBJ1-1; 7 bases match TRBD1. Germline CDR1 and CDR2: DFQATT and SNEGSKA (reference sequence). V trimming: 4 bases; J trimming: 3 bases; junction bases outside the gene matches: 11. This CDR3 spans 15 amino acids. CDR3 sequence reads: CSAKGTGDFYTEAFF. Here the CDR3 DNA reads TGCAGTGCTAAGGGAACAGGGGACTTTTACACTGAAGCTTTCTTT.

This clonotype was observed at least ten times. The chain links TRBV5-1 to TRBJ2-5; D may be TRBD2 (5 bases). V was pared by 4 bases and J by 4 bases, with 11 bases between. The CDR3 totals 13 residues. Germline assignment: CDR1 SGHRS and CDR2 YFSETQ. The DNA of the CDR3 is TGCGCCAGCAGCCGCGGAGGAGGAGAGACCCAGTACTTC. Translating it yields CASSRGGGETQYF.

This rearrangement joins TRBV6-6 to TRBJ1-5; TRBD1 is a possible D gene (6 bases). The CDR3 runs to 16 residues. CDR1 MNHNY and CDR2 SVGAGI come from the germline V gene (reference sequence). V was pared by 3 bases and J by 3 bases, with 15 bases between. CDR3 nucleotides: TGTGCCAGCAGTTATGAGTCTCCGGGACACAATCAGCCCCAGCATTTT. Translating gives CASSYESPGHNQPQHF.

The chain joins TRBV6-6 to TRBJ2-4; 7 bases agree with TRBD2. Gene TRBJ2-7 matches the end of the DNA better, so the J call may be wrong. Germline V gives CDR1 MNHNY, CDR2 SVGAGI (reference sequence). CDR3 length equals 15 residues. The CDR3 bases are TGTGCCAGCAGCTCCCAGCGGGGTAACTCCTACGAGCAGTACTTC. This gives the protein CASSSQRGNSYEQYF.

The chain couples TRBV6-6 to TRBJ1-1, with D unresolved. Between the trimmed V and J ends, which lost 2 bases and 7 bases, there was a span of 14 bases. The CDR3 has 14 amino acids. Germline lookup yields CDR1 MNHNY and CDR2 SVGAGI (reference sequence). The CDR3 sequence is CASSYERGVGEAFF. DNA of the CDR3: TGTGCCAGCAGTTACGAACGGGGAGTGGGTGAAGCTTTCTTT.

This clonotype was counted ten times or more. The chain is built from TRBV20-1 and TRBJ2-7, with TRBD1 matching over 8 bases. The CDR3 extends over 15 amino acids. CDR1 and CDR2 from the germline V gene are DFQATT and SNEGSKA (reference sequence). Losses at the gene ends were 6 bases for V and 0 bases for J; bases not matched to a gene: 10. CDR3 region: CSAAKGTGGSYEQYF. The CDR3 nucleotides are TGCAGTGCCGCTAAGGGCACAGGGGGCTCCTACGAGCAGTACTTC.

This clonotype was seen a few times. The chain recombines TRBV5-6 with TRBJ1-1, with D possibly TRBD1 on 6 matching bases. Germline loops: CDR1 SGHDT, CDR2 YYEEEE. The germline V and J ends were trimmed by 4 bases and 5 bases, with 21 bases remaining between them. CDR3 length: 16 residues. For the CDR3, the DNA is TGTGCCAGCAGCGCTGTCGTTATAGGGAGGGGGACTGAAGCTTTCTTT. Translation gives CASSAVVIGRGTEAFF.

The chain's CDR3 is CASSLRRLATDTQYF. Written as DNA, the CDR3 is TGTGCCAGCAGTTTACGTAGGCTAGCCACAGATACGCAGTATTTT. The genes are TRBV6-5 and TRBJ2-3, with D possibly matching TRBD2 (5 bases). The CDR3 is 15 amino acids. The germline V gene has CDR1 MNHEY and CDR2 SVGAGI. Trimming shortened V by 4 bases and J by 2 bases, and 13 bases separated the two germline ends.

The V call is TRBV28, the J call TRBJ1-2, with D unclear. CDR1 and CDR2 from the germline V gene are MDHEN and SYDVKM. V lost 5 bases and J 8 bases, leaving 12 bases between the germline ends. The CDR3 contains 12 residues. The CDR3 DNA is TGTGCCAGCAGTAGAGAAGCTCGGGGCTACACCTTC. Amino acid sequence: CASSREARGYTF.

The V and J genes are TRBV7-2 and TRBJ1-2; D is perhaps TRBD1 (5 bases). The length of the CDR3 is 15 residues. CDR1 and CDR2 from the germline V gene are SGHTA and FQGNSA. Trimming stripped 0 bases from V and 8 bases from J, with 16 bases between. CDR3 nucleotide sequence: TGTGCCAGCAGCTTAGCGAGGCGGGACGTCCAGGGCTACACCTTC. It translates to CASSLARRDVQGYTF.

Concerning this clonotype itself: A read error may explain this, as a much larger clone is one base away. V and J are TRBV5-1 and TRBJ1-1; the match to TRBD1 covers 7 bases. The CDR3 covers 14 residues. CDR1 and CDR2 (germline): SGHRS, YFSETQ. V lost 10 bases to trimming and J lost 4 bases; unmatched junction nucleotides: 13. The DNA of the CDR3 is TGCGCCTGCGCCGGGCAGGGGGGATCCACTGAAGCTTTCTTT. Residues: CACAGQGGSTEAFF.

This clonotype was recorded at least ten times. The chain carries TRBV27 and TRBJ1-1; possible D gene TRBD1, 5 bases. Trimming removed 0 bases from V and 4 bases from J, with 12 bases in between. In germline, CDR1 is MNHEY, CDR2 SMNVEV (reference sequence). The CDR3 contains 15 residues. The CDR3 DNA reads as TGTGCCAGCAGTTTATCGTCGGCGAGGGGCACTGAAGCTTTCTTT. It codes for CASSLSSARGTEAFF.

In DNA, the CDR3 is TGTGCCAGCAGCGCCTATGGATGGAACGCCAACGAGCAGTACTTC. Its protein product is CASSAYGWNANEQYF. The V call is TRBV9, the J call TRBJ2-7; D is uncertain. CDR3 length equals 15 residues. Looked up from germline, CDR1 is SGDLS and CDR2 is YYNGEE. V lost 3 bases and J 5 bases, leaving 18 bases between the germline ends. Using reference TRBV9 and TRBJ2-7 for the parts outside the CDR3, the full variable domain is DSGVTQTPKHLITATGQRVTLRCSPRSGDLSVYWYQQSLDQGLQFLIQYYNGEERAKGNILERFSAQQFPDLHSELNLSSLELGDSALYFCASSAYGWNANEQYFGPGTRLTVT.

This clonotype has at least ten counts. The rearrangement joins TRBV5-1 to TRBJ2-5; D may be TRBD2 (5 bases). This CDR3 region has 13 residues. Between the trimmed V and J ends, which lost 0 bases and 11 bases, there was a span of 14 bases. Germline V gene sequence: CDR1 SGHRS, CDR2 YFSETQ. CDR3 protein: CASSLGGIGEQYF. Written as DNA, the CDR3 is TGCGCCAGCAGCTTGGGAGGAATTGGGGAGCAGTACTTC.

This clonotype appeared many times. The chain combines TRBV6-1 with TRBJ2-6; unclear D gene. The CDR3 length is 15 residues. Germline CDR1 is MNHNS and CDR2 is SASEGT. Trimming pared 1 base from V and 6 bases from J, leaving 10 bases between. The CDR3 here is CASSEDLGSANVLTF. DNA of the CDR3: TGTGCCAGCAGTGAAGATCTGGGGTCGGCCAACGTCCTGACTTTC.